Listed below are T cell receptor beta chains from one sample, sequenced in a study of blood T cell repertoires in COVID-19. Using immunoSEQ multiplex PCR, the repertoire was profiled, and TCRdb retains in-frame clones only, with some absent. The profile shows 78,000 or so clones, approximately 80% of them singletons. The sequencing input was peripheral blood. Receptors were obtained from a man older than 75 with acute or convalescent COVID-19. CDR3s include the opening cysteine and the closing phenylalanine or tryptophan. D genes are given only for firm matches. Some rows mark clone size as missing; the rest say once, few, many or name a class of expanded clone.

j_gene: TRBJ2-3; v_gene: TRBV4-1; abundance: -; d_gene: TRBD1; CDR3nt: TGCGCCAGCAGCCAAGAGGACAGGGACACAGATACGCAGTATTTT; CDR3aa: CASSQEDRDTDTQYF
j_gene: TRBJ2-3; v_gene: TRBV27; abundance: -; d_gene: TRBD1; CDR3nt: TGTGCCAGCAGTTCTCCCCTGGACAGGTACTCAGATACGCAGTATTTT; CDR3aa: CASSSPLDRYSDTQYF
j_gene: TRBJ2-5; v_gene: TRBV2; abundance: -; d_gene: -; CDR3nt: TGTGCCAGCAGTGCGGCAGGGGAAGAGACCCAGTACTTC; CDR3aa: CASSAAGEETQYF
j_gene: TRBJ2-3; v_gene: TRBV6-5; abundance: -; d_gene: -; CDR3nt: TGTGCCTTCAGTCAGGGAACAGATACGCAGTATTTT; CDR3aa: CAFSQGTDTQYF
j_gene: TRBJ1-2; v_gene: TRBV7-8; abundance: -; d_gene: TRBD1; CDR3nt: TGTGCCAGCAGCCCCCACCAGGGACAGGGGGCTATTGGCTACACCTTC; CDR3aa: CASSPHQGQGAIGYTF
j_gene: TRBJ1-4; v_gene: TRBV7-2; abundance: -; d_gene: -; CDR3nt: TGTGCCAGCAGCCCCCGTCGGGGTGAAAAACTGTTTTTT; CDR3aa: CASSPRRGEKLFF
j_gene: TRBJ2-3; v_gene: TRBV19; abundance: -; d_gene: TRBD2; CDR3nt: TGTGCCAGTAGTAAAAAGGGACTAGCGGGGTCCACAGATACGCAGTATTTT; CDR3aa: CASSKKGLAGSTDTQYF
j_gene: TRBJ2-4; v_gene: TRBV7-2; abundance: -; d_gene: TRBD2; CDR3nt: TGTGCCAGCAGCTCCGACTGGGCACTTAGCGGGGGGGCCAAAAACATTCAGTACTTC; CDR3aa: CASSSDWALSGGAKNIQYF
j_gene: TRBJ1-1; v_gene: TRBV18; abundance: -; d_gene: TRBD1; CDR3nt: TGTGCCAGCTCTCAAACGGGACAGGGTGGAACTGAAGCTTTCTTT; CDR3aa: CASSQTGQGGTEAFF
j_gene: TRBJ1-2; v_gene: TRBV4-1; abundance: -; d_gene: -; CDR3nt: TGCGCCAGCAGCCCGCCCAGGGATGGTGGCTACACCTTC; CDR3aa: CASSPPRDGGYTF
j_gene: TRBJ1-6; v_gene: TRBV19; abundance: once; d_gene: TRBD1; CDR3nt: TGTGCCAGTATGGGACAGGGAAGCGTCGGTAATTCACCCCTCCACTTT; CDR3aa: CASMGQGSVGNSPLHF
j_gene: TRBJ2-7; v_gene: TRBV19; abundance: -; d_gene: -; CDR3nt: TGTGCCAGTAGTCCGCAGGGTTCCTACGAGCAGTACTTC; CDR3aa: CASSPQGSYEQYF
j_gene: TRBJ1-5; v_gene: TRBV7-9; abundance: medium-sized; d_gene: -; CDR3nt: TGTGCCAGCAGCTTAGAGGGGGGCAATCAGCCCCAGCATTTT; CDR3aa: CASSLEGGNQPQHF
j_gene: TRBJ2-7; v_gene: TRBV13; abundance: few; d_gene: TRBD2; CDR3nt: TGTGCCAGCAGCCAGGGACTAGCGGGTAGCTCCTACGAGCAGTACTTC; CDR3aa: CASSQGLAGSSYEQYF
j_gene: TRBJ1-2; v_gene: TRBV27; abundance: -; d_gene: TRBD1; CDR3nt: TGTGCCAGCAGTCTTGAGGGACAGGGGGCATATGACTATGGCTACACCTTC; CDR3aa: CASSLEGQGAYDYGYTF
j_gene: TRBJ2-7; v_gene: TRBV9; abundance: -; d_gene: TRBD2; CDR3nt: TGTGCCAGCAGCGCTAGCCCTAGCGGGGGTAGGTACGAGCAGTACTTC; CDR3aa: CASSASPSGGRYEQYF
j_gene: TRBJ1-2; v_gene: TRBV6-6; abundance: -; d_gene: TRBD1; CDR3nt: TGTGCCAGCAGTCTTCCGGGACAGGGAAATGGCTACACCTTC; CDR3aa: CASSLPGQGNGYTF
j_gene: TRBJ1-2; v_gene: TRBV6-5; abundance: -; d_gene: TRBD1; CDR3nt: TGTGCCAGCAGTTACATGGGACAGGGTGGCTACACCTTC; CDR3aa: CASSYMGQGGYTF
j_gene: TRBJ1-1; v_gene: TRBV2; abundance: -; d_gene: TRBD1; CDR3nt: TGTGCCAGCAGTGGACAGGGCAACACTGAAGCTTTCTTT; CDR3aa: CASSGQGNTEAFF
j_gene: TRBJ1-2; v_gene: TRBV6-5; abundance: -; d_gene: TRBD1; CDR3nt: TGTGCCAGCAGGAGCCAAGTAGGGGGCCTCTATGGCTACACCTTC; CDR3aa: CASRSQVGGLYGYTF
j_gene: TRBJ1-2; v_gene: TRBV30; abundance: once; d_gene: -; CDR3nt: TGTGCCTGGAGGACAGTCGGGACTATCTATGGCTACACCTTC; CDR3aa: CAWRTVGTIYGYTF
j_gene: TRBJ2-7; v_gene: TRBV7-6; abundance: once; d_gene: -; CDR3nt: TGTGCCAGCAGCCCACTCTACGAGCAGTACTTC; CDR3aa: CASSPLYEQYF
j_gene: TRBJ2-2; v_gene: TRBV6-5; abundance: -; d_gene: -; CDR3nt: TGTGCCAGCAGTATGGGGGCGAGTACCGGGGAGCTGTTTTTT; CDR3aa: CASSMGASTGELFF
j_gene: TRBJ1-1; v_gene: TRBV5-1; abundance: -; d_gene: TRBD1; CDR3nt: TGCGCCAGCAGCAGGGGACAGGGAATGAACACTGAAGCTTTCTTT; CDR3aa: CASSRGQGMNTEAFF
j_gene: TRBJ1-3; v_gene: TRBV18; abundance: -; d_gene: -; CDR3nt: TGTGCCAGCTCACCCCAGGGGCTCTCTGGAAACACCATATATTTT; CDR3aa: CASSPQGLSGNTIYF
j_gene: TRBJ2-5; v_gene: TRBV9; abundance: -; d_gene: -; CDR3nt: TGTGCCAGCAGCGTAGAGGGGCGCCAGGAGACCCAGTACTTC; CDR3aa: CASSVEGRQETQYF
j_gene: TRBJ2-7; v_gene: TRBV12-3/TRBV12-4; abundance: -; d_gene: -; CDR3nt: TGTGCCAGCAGACCAGGGGCCGGCGAGCAGTACTTC; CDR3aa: CASRPGAGEQYF
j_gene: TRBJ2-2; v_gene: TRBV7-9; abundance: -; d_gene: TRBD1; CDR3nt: TGTGCCAGCAGCTTAGAACGGGTCGGGACAGGGGAAACCGGGGAGCTGTTTTTT; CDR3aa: CASSLERVGTGETGELFF
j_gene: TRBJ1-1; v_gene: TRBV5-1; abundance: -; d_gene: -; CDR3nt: TGCGCCAGCAGCTTGGTAGCTGGCCCTATGAACACTGAAGCTTTCTTT; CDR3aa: CASSLVAGPMNTEAFF
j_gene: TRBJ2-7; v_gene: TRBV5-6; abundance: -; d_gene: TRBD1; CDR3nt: TGTGCCAGCAGCTCTGGGACAGGGAGCTACGAGCAGTACTTC; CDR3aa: CASSSGTGSYEQYF
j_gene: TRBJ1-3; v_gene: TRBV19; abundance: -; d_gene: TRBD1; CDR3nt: TGTGCCAGTAGTATAGAGAGACAGGGGGTTCTCTCTGGAAACACCATATATTTT; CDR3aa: CASSIERQGVLSGNTIYF
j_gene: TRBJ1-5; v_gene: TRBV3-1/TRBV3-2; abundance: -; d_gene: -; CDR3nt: TGTGCCAGCAGCCAAGATCACAGCCGCAATCAGCCCCAGCATTTT; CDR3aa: CASSQDHSRNQPQHF
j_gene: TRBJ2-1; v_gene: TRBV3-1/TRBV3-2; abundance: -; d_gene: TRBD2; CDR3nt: TGTGCCAGCAGCCCTTCTAGCGGGGGTCGTGAGCAGTTCTTC; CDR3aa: CASSPSSGGREQFF
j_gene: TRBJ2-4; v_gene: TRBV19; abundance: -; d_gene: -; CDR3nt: TGTGCCAGTAGTAGCCTCGACAGTGACATTCAGTACTTC; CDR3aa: CASSSLDSDIQYF
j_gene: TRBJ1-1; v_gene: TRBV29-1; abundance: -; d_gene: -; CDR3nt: TGCAGCGTTGAAGGCGCAGGGGAAAAAGCTTTCTTT; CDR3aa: CSVEGAGEKAFF
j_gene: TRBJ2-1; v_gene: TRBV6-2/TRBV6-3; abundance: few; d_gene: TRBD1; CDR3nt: TGTGCCAGCAGTTTGGCGACAGGGGTGCGGGATGAGCAGTTCTTC; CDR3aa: CASSLATGVRDEQFF
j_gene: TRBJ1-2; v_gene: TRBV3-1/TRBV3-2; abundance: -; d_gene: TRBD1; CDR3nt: TGTGCCAGCAGCCCTAGGACAGGGGGCAACTATGGCTACACCTTC; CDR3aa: CASSPRTGGNYGYTF
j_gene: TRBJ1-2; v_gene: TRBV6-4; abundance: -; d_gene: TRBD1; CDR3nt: TGTGCCAGCTTGACTCCACCCCGGGACAGGGCTGGCTACACCTTC; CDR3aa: CASLTPPRDRAGYTF
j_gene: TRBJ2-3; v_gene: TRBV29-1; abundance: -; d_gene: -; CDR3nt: TGCAGCGTCGAGATCACAGATACGCAGTATTTT; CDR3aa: CSVEITDTQYF
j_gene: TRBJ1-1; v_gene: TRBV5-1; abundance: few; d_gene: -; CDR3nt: TGCGCCAGCAGCTTGTTAACGGGAGGCACTGAAGCTTTCTTT; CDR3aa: CASSLLTGGTEAFF
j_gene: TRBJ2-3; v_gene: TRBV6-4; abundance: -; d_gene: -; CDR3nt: TGTGCCAGCAGTGACGGGTGGGTGTTTGGCGGGGCCACAGATACGCAGTATTTT; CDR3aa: CASSDGWVFGGATDTQYF
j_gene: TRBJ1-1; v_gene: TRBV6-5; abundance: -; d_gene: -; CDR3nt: TGTGCCAGCAGTCATAGTGGTGCAGGGACTGAAGCTTTCTTT; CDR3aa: CASSHSGAGTEAFF
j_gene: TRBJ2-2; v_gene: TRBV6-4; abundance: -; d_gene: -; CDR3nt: TGTGCCAGCCGATGGGGCCCGATCACCGGGGAGCTGTTTTTT; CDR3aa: CASRWGPITGELFF
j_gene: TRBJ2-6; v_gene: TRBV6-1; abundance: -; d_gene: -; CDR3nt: TGTGCCAGCAGTGCGGCGTTTGGGGGGGGGCCCTCTGGGGCCAACGTCCTGACTTTC; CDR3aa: CASSAAFGGGPSGANVLTF
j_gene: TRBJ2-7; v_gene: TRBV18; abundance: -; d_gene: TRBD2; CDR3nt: TGTGCCAGCTCAGGGACTAGCGGTTCCTACGAGCAGTACTTC; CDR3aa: CASSGTSGSYEQYF
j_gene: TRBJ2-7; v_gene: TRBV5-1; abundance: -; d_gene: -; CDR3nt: TGCGCCAGCAGCTTGGTGGCAGGATCCTACGAGCAGTACTTC; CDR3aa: CASSLVAGSYEQYF
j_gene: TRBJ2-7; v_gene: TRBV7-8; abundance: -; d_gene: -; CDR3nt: TGTGCCAGCAGCTTAGATGGCGGAACCTACGAGCAGTACTTC; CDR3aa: CASSLDGGTYEQYF
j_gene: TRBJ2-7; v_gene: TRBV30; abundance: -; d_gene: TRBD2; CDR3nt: TGTGCCTGGAGTGTACTAGCGGACTCCTACGAGCAGTACTTC; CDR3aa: CAWSVLADSYEQYF